This is a list of T cell receptor beta chains from one sample in a study of spatial heterogeneity in lung cancer. TCRdb passed the 5' RACE reads through MiXCR, listing each CDR3 protein once. The sample holds 20,000 to 25,000 distinct CDR3 sequences, under 8% seen once. Sequencing used PBMCs, obtained at surgery. The receptors stem from a male donor with early-stage non-small cell lung cancer. Each CDR3 is given with its conserved first and last residue. The order of the fields is clone size, J gene, V gene, D gene, CDR3 protein, CDR3 DNA. A D gene is named only where the DNA matches it firmly. Clone size, where shown, is once, few, many, or a class for clones that have expanded.

many	TRBJ1-6	TRBV28	TRBD1	CASSATGDSYNSPLHF	TGTGCCAGCAGTGCCACAGGGGATTCCTATAATTCACCCCTCCACTTT
-	TRBJ1-2	TRBV7-9	-	CASTTDWGREGYTF	TGTGCCAGCACCACCGACTGGGGGCGCGAGGGCTACACCTTC
many	TRBJ1-2	TRBV28	-	CASSFQGRAGYTF	TGTGCCAGCAGTTTCCAGGGGAGGGCTGGCTACACCTTC
-	TRBJ2-7	TRBV5-1	-	CASSLAGGIYEQYF	TGCGCCAGCAGCTTGGCAGGCGGGATCTACGAGCAGTACTTC
many	TRBJ1-1	TRBV28	TRBD1	CASRRQGPDTEAFF	TGTGCCAGCAGGCGACAGGGGCCGGACACTGAAGCTTTCTTT
few	TRBJ1-1	TRBV10-3	TRBD1	CAIRTGQGNTEAFF	TGTGCCATCAGGACGGGACAGGGCAACACTGAAGCTTTCTTT
medium-sized	TRBJ2-3	TRBV28	-	CASSGRDTQYF	TGTGCCAGCAGTGGAAGAGATACGCAGTATTTT
many	TRBJ1-1	TRBV28	-	CASSGGQPTDTEAFF	TGTGCCAGCAGTGGCGGACAGCCCACCGACACTGAAGCTTTCTTT
few	TRBJ2-7	TRBV28	-	CAWGAAGYEQYF	TGTGCCTGGGGGGCCGCCGGCTACGAGCAGTACTTC
few	TRBJ1-1	TRBV29-1	TRBD1	CSARQGPTEAFF	TGCAGCGCGAGACAGGGCCCCACTGAAGCTTTCTTT